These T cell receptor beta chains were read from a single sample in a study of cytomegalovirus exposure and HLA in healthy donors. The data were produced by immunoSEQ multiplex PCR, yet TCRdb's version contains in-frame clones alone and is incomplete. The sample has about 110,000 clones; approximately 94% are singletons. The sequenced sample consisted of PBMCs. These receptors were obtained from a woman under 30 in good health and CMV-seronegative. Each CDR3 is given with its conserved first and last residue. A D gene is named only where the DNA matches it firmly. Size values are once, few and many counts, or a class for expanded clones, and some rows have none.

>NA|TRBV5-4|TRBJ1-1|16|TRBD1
TGTGCCAGCAGCTCCGGGGGGACAGGGCTTAACACTGAAGCTTTCTTT
CASSSGGTGLNTEAFF
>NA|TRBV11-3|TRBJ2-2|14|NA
TGTGCCAGCAGCTCGGACAGGAACACCGGGGAGCTGTTTTTT
CASSSDRNTGELFF
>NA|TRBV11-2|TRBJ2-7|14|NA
TGTGCCAGCAGCTTAGGGGGCCGACAGTACGAGCAGTACTTC
CASSLGGRQYEQYF
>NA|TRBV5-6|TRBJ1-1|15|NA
TGTGCCAGCAGCTCGACGACGGCACTAAACACTGAAGCTTTCTTT
CASSSTTALNTEAFF
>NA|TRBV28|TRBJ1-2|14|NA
TGTGCCAGCACCGAGGGTGACCTTAGCTATGGCTACACCTTC
CASTEGDLSYGYTF
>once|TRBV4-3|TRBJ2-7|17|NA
TGCGCCAGCAGCCAAGACTCTGAGGGTACAGGGAACTACGAGCAGTACTTC
CASSQDSEGTGNYEQYF
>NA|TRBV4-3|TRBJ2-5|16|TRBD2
TGCGCCAGCAGCCAAGTGCTAGCGGGGCTCCAAGAGACCCAGTACTTC
CASSQVLAGLQETQYF
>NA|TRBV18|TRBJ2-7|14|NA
TGTGCCAGCTCACCACCAAAGAGCTCCTACGAGCAGTACTTC
CASSPPKSSYEQYF
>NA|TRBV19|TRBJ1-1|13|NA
TGTGCCAGTAGTACTCAGGGAAACACTGAAGCTTTCTTT
CASSTQGNTEAFF
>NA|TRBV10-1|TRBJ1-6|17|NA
TGCGCCAGCACCACTTATAAGAGGGCAGAGGGAAATTCACCCCTCCACTTT
CASTTYKRAEGNSPLHF
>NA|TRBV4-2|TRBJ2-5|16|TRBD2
TGTGCCAGCAGCTTGGAGGCTAGCGGGGAGGGGGAGACCCAGTACTTC
CASSLEASGEGETQYF
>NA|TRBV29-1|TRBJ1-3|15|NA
TGCAGCGTTGCCCGTGTCAGGAACTCTGGAAACACCATATATTTT
CSVARVRNSGNTIYF
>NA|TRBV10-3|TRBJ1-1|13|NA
TGTGCCATCAGTGAATTCGGGACAAATGCAGCTTTCTTT
CAISEFGTNAAFF
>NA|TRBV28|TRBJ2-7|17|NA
TGTGCCAGCAGGATGGGTGGGTTCGGGGGACTCTCTCCCGAGCAGTACTTC
CASRMGGFGGLSPEQYF
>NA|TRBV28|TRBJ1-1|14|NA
TGTGCCAGCAGTTTACCCCAGGGTTTGGCGCAGGCTTTCTTT
CASSLPQGLAQAFF
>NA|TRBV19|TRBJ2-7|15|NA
TGTGCCAGTAGTAGGACACCTAGTGCATCCTACGAGCAGTACTTC
CASSRTPSASYEQYF
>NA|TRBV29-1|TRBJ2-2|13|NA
TGCAGCGTTGCCTATCAGGGAACCGGGGAGCTGTTTTTT
CSVAYQGTGELFF
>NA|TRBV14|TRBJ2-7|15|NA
TGTGCCAGCAGCCAAGATTGGCAGTCCAGCTACGAGCAGTACTTC
CASSQDWQSSYEQYF
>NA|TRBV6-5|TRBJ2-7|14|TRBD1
TGTGCCAGCAGACATAACAGGGGGATGTACGAGCAGTACTTC
CASRHNRGMYEQYF
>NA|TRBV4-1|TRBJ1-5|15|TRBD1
TGCGCCAGCAGCCAAGTACAGGGGCTCGATCAGCCCCAGCATTTT
CASSQVQGLDQPQHF